This T cell receptor (beta chain) appears in the sequencing data of a study of blood T cell repertoires in COVID-19. The table lists this clone with a few counts. The V segment lost 3 bases and the J segment 1 base; nucleotides outside the gene matches: 4. The CDR3 consists of 15 residues. Germline CDR1 is SGHRS and CDR2 is YFSETQ. TCRdb's copy holds only in-frame clones and misses some; the assay was immunoSEQ multiplex PCR. Of about 110,000 clones listed, about three quarters are singletons. This sequence joins TRBV5-1 and TRBJ2-5, with 9 bases that match TRBD1. This sequence originates from a human donor in a cohort sampled during active or convalescent COVID-19. Sequences were obtained from peripheral blood. DNA of the CDR3: TGCGCCAGCAGCTGGGGACAGGGACGCCAAGAGACCCAGTACTTC. Its protein product is CASSWGQGRQETQYF.